Shown below are 10 T cell receptor beta chains from a single sample sequenced in a study of blood T cell repertoires in COVID-19. Profiling relied on immunoSEQ multiplex PCR, and the TCRdb table lists in-frame clones only, not all of them. The sample shows 200,000 to 250,000 clones, about nine tenths of them seen only once. Sequencing was carried out using peripheral blood. All receptors come from a man aged 55 to 69 who had recovered from COVID-19.

The table lists this clone with a count of one. V is TRBV30 and J is TRBJ2-1; D might be TRBD1 (5 bases). V was trimmed by 2 bases and J by 0 bases, leaving 11 bases between them. The V gene's germline CDR1 is GTSNPN and CDR2 SVGIG (reference sequence). CDR3 length equals 15 residues. Here the CDR3 DNA reads TGTGCCTGGAGTCCAGACAGCCCCTCCTACAATGAGCAGTTCTTC. Translated: CAWSPDSPSYNEQFF. The whole variable domain, remainder taken from reference TRBV30 and TRBJ2-1, is SQTIHQWPATLVQPVGSPLSLECTVEGTSNPNLYWYRQAAGRGLQLLFYSVGIGQISSEVPQNLSASRPQDRQFILSSKKLLLSDSGFYLCAWSPDSPSYNEQFFGPGTRLTVL.

The V call is TRBV5-4, the J call TRBJ1-1, with D perhaps matching TRBD1 (5 bases). This CDR3 has 16 amino acids. V was cut by 3 bases and J by 1 base, with 16 bases left in between. CDR1 SGHNT and CDR2 YYREEE come from the germline V gene (reference sequence). The CDR3 DNA reads TGTGCCAGCAGCTCCCCCCGAGTAGACAGGAACACTGAAGCTTTCTTT. Residues: CASSSPRVDRNTEAFF.

This rearrangement joins TRBV4-1 to TRBJ1-3; 8 positions agree with TRBD1. Trimming removed 0 bases from V and 2 bases from J; junction bases left unmatched: 3. CDR3 length: 16 residues. Germline lookup yields CDR1 MGHRA and CDR2 YSYEKL. CDR3 bases: TGCGCCAGCAGCCAAGATGAGACAGGGGCTGGAAACACCATATATTTT. Amino acids: CASSQDETGAGNTIYF.

The sample holds one count of this clone. This sequence joins TRBV29-1 and TRBJ2-5; D might be TRBD2 (6 bases). Germline V CDR1 and CDR2: SQVTM, ANQGSEA. V lost 4 bases to trimming and J lost 2 bases, with 11 bases between them. There are 13 residues in the CDR3. For the CDR3, the DNA is TGCAGCGTTGGTGGAGGAGGGCAAGAGACCCAGTACTTC. Translation gives CSVGGGGQETQYF.

The chain uses TRBV28 and TRBJ1-2; 10 positions match TRBD1. Germline V gene lookup returns CDR1 MDHEN and CDR2 SYDVKM. This CDR3 region has 15 residues. J gave up 7 bases and V 2 bases, and 7 bases lay outside the gene matches. CDR3 DNA: TGTGCCAGCAGTTTAGGGGGACAGGGGAATAGTGGCTACACCTTC. Amino acids: CASSLGGQGNSGYTF.

The rearrangement links TRBV3-1 (or the pseudogene TRBV3-2) to TRBJ2-1; 8 nucleotides line up with TRBD2. The ends lost 3 bases at V and 7 bases at J; junction bases unmatched: 8. CDR1 and CDR2 from the germline V gene are LGHDT and YNNKEL (reference sequence). The CDR3 spans 15 residues. The CDR3 DNA reads TGTGCCAGCAGCCAGGACGGGGGGGCTTGGAATGAGCAGTTCTTC. It encodes CASSQDGGAWNEQFF.

This chain joins TRBV5-6 and TRBJ2-5; possibly TRBD1 for D (6 bases). The V end lost 5 bases, the J end lost 5 bases, and 31 bases lay between the germline ends. The CDR3 sequence is 19 residues long. Germline-derived CDR1 and CDR2 are SGHDT and YYEEEE. The CDR3 region is CASSHRQVFLTRSGETQYF. CDR3 bases: TGTGCCAGCAGTCATAGACAGGTATTCCTTACGAGGAGTGGGGAGACCCAGTACTTC.

V usage is TRBV10-2 and J usage is TRBJ1-1; unclear D gene. V lost 3 bases and J 2 bases, leaving 10 bases between the germline ends. The CDR3 loop spans 14 amino acids. The V gene's germline CDR1 is WSHSY and CDR2 SAAADI. The CDR3 protein is CASSDITTNTEAFF. Here the CDR3 DNA reads TGCGCCAGCAGTGATATTACTACTAACACTGAAGCTTTCTTT.

The chain combines TRBV6-5 with TRBJ2-7; 9 bases map to TRBD2. Germline V gene data show CDR1 as MNHEY and CDR2 as SVGAGI. The ends lost 4 bases at V and 1 base at J; junction bases unmatched: 2. The CDR3 length is 14 residues. The DNA for the CDR3 is TGTGCCAGCAGTTCTAGCGGGAAATCCTACGAGCAGTACTTC. It yields the protein CASSSSGKSYEQYF.

This chain uses TRBV2 with TRBJ2-1; possibly TRBD1 for D (6 bases). Per germline, CDR1 SNHLY and CDR2 FYNNEI. The V end lost 6 bases, the J end lost 5 bases, and 11 bases lay between the germline ends. CDR3 length: 13 residues. The CDR3 coding sequence is TGTGCCAGCAGCGCGGACAGCAACAATGAGCAGTTCTTC. Its translation is CASSADSNNEQFF.